This T cell receptor beta chain is from a study of cytomegalovirus exposure and HLA in healthy donors. Whole-study context: An earlier analysis identified approximately 120 million unique TCR beta sequences in about 179 million T cells. Findings of the study overall: Roughly uniform sequencing depth across donors was assumed, possibly incorrectly. Most of the CMV-associated TCR beta chains (in a later analysis) appeared to be HLA-restricted. Later analysis found that TCR beta chains associated with HLA were more clonally expanded than other, equally common chains.

The PCR was carried out with 60 Vbeta primers and 13 Jbeta primers. Clones were sequenced by immunoSEQ multiplex PCR, and TCRdb holds only the in-frame ones, with some missing. The sample yields under 200,000 clones, around 81% seen once. The CDR3 totals 18 residues. Trimming stripped 1 base from V and 0 bases from J, with 19 bases between. CDR1 and CDR2 from the germline V gene are GTSNPN and SVGIG (reference sequence). On this clone itself: Antigen specificity is unknown.

Specimen: PBMCs. This clonotype was obtained from a woman aged 18-35 years in good health and CMV-seropositive. V gene TRBV30 combines with J gene TRBJ2-1; no firm D call. CDR3 nucleotides: TGTGCCTGGAGTGGGAGCCCCGTAATTACCAGCTCCTACAATGAGCAGTTCTTC. Residues: CAWSGSPVITSSYNEQFF.